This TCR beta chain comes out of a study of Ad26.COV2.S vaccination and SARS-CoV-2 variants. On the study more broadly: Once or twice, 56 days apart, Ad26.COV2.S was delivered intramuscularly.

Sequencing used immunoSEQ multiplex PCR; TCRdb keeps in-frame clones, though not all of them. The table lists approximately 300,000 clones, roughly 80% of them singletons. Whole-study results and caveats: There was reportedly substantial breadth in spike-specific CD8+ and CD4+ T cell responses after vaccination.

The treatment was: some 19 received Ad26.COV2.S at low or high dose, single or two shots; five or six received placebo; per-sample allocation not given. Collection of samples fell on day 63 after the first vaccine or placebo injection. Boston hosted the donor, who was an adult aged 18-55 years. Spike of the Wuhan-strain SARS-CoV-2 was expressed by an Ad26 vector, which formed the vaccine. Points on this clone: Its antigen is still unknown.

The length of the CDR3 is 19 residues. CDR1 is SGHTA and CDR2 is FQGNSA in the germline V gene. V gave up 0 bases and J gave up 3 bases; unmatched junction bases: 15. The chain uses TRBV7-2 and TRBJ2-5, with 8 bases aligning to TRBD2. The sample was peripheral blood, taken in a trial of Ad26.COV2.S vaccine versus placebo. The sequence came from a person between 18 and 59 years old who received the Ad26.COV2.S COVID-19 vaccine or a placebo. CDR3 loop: CASSLASGGRRWAEETQYF. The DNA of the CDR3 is TGTGCCAGCAGCTTAGCAAGCGGGGGCCGCAGATGGGCAGAAGAGACCCAGTACTTC. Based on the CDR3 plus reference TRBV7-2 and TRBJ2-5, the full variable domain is GAGVSQSPSNKVTEKGKDVELRCDPISGHTALYWYRQSLGQGLEFLIYFQGNSAPDKSGLPSDRFSAERTGGSVSTLTIQRTQQEDSAVYLCASSLASGGRRWAEETQYFGPGTRLLVL.